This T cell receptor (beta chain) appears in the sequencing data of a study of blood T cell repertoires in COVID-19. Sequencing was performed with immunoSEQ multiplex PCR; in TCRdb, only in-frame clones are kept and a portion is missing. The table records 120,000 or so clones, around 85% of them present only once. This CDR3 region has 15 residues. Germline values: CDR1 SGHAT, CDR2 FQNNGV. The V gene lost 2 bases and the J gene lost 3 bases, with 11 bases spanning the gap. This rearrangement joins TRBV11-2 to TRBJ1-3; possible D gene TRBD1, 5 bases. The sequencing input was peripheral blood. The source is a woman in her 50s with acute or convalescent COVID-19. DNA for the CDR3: TGTGCCAGCAGCTTACAGGGAAAGGTTGGAAACACCATATATTTT. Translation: CASSLQGKVGNTIYF.